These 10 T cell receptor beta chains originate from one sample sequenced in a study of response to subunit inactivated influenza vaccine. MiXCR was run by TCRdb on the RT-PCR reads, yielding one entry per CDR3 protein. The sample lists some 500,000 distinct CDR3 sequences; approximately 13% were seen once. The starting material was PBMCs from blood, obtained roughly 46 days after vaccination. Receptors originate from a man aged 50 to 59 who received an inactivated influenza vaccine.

The CDR3 here is CASTVGGTLNTEAFF. For the CDR3, the DNA is TGCGCCAGCACCGTAGGGGGGACTCTGAACACTGAAGCTTTCTTT. The J gene is TRBJ1-1, the V gene TRBV5-1; D may be TRBD1 (6 bases). Trimming took off 6 bases at V and 0 bases at J, with 15 bases between the two ends. Germline V lookup: CDR1 SGHRS, CDR2 YFSETQ. This CDR3 region has 15 residues.

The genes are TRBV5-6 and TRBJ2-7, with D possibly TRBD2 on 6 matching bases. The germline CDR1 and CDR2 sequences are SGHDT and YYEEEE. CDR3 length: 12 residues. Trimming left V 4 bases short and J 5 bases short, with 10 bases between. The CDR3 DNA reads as TGTGCCAGCAGCATCGGGAGAGACGAGCAGTACTTC. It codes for CASSIGRDEQYF.

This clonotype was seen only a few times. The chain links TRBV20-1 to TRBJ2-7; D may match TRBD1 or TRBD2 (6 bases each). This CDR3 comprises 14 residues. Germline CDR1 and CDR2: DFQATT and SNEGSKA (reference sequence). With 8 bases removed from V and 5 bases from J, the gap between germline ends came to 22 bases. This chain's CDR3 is CSPRQAGTADEQYF. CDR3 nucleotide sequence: TGCAGTCCAAGACAGGCCGGGACTGCCGACGAGCAGTACTTC.

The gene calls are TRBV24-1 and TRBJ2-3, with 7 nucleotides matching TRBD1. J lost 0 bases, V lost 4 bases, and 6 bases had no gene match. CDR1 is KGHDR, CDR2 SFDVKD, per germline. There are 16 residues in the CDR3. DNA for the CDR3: TGTGCCACCAGTGACCCGACAGGGAAGAGCACAGATACGCAGTATTTT. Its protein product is CATSDPTGKSTDTQYF.

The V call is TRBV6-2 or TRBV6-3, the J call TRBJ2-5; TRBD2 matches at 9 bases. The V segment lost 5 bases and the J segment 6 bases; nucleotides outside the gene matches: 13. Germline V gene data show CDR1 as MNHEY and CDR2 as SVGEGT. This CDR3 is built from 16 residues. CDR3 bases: TGTGCCAGCAGTCCCCTAGGCGGGGGGGACGTGAAGACCCAGTACTTC. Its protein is CASSPLGGGDVKTQYF.

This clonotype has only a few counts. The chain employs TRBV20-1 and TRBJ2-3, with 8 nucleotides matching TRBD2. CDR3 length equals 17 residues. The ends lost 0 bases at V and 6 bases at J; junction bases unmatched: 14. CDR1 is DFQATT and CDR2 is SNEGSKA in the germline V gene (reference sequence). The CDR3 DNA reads TGCAGTGCTAGAGACCCGGGGGGGCGGGGTCTCCCGGATACGCAGTATTTT. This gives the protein CSARDPGGRGLPDTQYF.

Here the CDR3 reads CASSERSAKNIQYF. The CDR3 bases are TGTGCCAGCTCGGAGAGGTCCGCCAAAAACATTCAGTACTTC. The V and J genes are TRBV18 and TRBJ2-4; D is ambiguous. Germline CDR1 reads KGHSH; CDR2 reads LQKENI. This CDR3 spans 14 amino acids. The ends were cut back, 6 bases at V and 1 base at J, with 10 bases in the middle.

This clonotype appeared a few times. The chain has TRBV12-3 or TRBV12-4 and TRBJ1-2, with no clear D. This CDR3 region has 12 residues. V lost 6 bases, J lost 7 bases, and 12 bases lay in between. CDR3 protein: CASRRGLSGYTF. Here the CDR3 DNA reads TGTGCCAGCAGGCGTGGATTGAGTGGCTACACCTTC.

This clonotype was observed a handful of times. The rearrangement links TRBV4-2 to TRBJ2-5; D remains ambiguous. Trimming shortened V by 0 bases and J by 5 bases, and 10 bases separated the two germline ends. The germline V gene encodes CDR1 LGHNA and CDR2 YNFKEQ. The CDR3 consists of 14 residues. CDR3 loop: CASSQDKGMETQYF. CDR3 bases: TGTGCCAGCAGCCAAGATAAAGGGATGGAGACCCAGTACTTC.

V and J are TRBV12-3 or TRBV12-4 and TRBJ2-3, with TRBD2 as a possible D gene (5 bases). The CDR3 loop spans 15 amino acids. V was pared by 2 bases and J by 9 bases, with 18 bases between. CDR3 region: CASSLPHSGIKTQYF. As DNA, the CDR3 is TGTGCCAGCAGTTTACCCCACTCCGGGATAAAGACGCAGTATTTT.